What follows is one T cell receptor beta chain and its context. These data are taken from a study of chronic HIV infection and antiretroviral therapy. TCRdb ran MiXCR on the 5' RACE reads and lists one entry per CDR3 protein. The profile shows 45,000 to 60,000 distinct CDR3 sequences, under 20% of them singletons. The CDR3 is 13 amino acids. CDR1 and CDR2 (germline): DFQATT, SNEGSKA (reference sequence). With 1 base removed from V and 0 bases from J, the gap between germline ends came to 6 bases. The sample was peripheral blood. This receptor was taken from an adult who had HIV and had not received antiretroviral therapy, or was an uninfected healthy control (not recorded which). The rearrangement uses TRBV20-1 and TRBJ1-1; D unclear. The CDR3 loop reads CSARGALNTEAFF. The CDR3 region has the DNA TGCAGTGCTAGAGGGGCCTTGAACACTGAAGCTTTCTTT.